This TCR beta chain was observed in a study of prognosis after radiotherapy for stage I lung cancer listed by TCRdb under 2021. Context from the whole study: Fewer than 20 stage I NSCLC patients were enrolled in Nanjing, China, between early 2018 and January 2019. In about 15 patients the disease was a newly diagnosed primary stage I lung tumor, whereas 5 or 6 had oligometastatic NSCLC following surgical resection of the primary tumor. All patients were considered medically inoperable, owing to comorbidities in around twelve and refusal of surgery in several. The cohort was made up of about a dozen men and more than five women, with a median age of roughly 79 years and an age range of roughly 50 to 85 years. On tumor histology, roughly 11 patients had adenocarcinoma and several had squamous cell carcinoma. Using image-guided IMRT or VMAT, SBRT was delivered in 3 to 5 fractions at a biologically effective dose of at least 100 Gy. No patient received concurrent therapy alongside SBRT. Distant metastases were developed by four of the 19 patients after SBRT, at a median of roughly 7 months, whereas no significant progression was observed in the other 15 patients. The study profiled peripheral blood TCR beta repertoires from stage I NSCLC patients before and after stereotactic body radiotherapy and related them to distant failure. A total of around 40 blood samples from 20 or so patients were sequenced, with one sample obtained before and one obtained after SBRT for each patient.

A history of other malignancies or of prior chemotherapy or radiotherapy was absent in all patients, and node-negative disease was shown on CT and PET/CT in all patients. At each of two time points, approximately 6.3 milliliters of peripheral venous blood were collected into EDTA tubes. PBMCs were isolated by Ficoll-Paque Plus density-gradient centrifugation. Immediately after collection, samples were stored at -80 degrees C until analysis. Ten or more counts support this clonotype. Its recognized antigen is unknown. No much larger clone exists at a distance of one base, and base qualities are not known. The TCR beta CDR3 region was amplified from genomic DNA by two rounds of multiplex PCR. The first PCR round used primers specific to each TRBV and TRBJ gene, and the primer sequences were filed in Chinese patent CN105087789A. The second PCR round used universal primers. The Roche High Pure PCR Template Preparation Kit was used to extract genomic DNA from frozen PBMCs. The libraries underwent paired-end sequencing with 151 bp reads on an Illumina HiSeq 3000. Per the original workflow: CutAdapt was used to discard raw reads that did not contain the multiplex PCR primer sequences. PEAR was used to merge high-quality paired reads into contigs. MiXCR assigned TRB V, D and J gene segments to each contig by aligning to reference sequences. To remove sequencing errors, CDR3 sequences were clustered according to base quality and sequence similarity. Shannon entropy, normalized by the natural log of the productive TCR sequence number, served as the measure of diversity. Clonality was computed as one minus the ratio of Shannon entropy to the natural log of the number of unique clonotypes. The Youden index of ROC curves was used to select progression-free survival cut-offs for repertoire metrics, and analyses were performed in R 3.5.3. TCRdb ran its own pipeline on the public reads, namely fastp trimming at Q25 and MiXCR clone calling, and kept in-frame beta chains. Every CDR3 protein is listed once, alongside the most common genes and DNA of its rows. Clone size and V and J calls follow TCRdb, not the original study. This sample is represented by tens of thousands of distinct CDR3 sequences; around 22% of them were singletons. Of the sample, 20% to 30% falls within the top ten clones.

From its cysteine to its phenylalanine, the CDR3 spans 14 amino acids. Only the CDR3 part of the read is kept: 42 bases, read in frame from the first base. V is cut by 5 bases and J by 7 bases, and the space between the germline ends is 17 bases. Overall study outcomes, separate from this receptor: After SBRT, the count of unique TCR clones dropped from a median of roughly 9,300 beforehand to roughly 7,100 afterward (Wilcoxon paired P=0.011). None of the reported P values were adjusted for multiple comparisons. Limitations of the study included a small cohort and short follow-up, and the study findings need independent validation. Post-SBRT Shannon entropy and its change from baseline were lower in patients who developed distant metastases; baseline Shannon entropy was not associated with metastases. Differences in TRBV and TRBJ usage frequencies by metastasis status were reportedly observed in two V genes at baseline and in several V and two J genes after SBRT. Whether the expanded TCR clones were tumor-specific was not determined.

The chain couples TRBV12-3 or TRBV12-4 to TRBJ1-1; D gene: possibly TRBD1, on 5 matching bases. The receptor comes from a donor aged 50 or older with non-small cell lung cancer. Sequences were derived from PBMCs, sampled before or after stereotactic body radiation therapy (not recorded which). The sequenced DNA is TGTGCCAGCAGTCTTGACAGCCTGAGAATTGAAGCTTTCTTT. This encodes CASSLDSLRIEAFF.